This T cell receptor beta chain was identified in a study of monozygotic twins with inflammatory bowel disease. There were eight separate reactions per sample in which cDNA was made. The unique tags termed UMIs, each holding a 6-nucleotide sample barcode, were added by means of template switching. With the 5' RACE reads reprocessed, TCRdb shows one record per CDR3 protein and no DNA. This repertoire includes over 130,000 distinct CDR3 sequences. Details on this clonotype: Antigen: not known.

The CDR3 has 15 amino acids. In germline, CDR1 is SGHRS, CDR2 YFSETQ. Study results and limitations: Concordant and discordant twins showed no difference in repertoire similarity, possibly from limited power. Twins with IBD were found to have lower TCRbeta diversity (inverse Simpson) than healthy co-twins.

J is TRBJ1-1 and V is TRBV5-1. The sequence derives from a human donor with ulcerative colitis or Crohn's disease, or a healthy co-twin of an affected twin (not recorded which). Specimen: blood. This chain's CDR3 is CASSLDRTMNTEAFF.